What follows describes a single TCR beta chain. Its antigen is as yet unknown. The data derive from a study of cytomegalovirus exposure and HLA in healthy donors. Whole-study findings and limits: Available immune exposure information covered CMV serostatus only.

PCR involved 60 Vbeta and 13 Jbeta primers. Profiled with immunoSEQ multiplex PCR; TCRdb holds only in-frame clones, not every one. The repertoire holds 100,000 to 150,000 clones, with over 65% as singletons. With 9 bases removed from V and 2 bases from J, the gap between germline ends came to 10 bases. The germline gives CDR1 MGHDK, CDR2 SYGVNS. The length of the CDR3 is 12 residues. The sequence derives from a woman aged 40 to 55 in good health and CMV-seronegative. The sequencing sample was made of PBMCs. J is TRBJ1-2 and V is TRBV25-1; D is undetermined. The chain's CDR3 is CARRGTNYGYTF. CDR3 sequence (DNA): TGTGCCAGACGAGGCACAAACTATGGCTACACCTTC.